The 21 T cell receptor beta chains given below trace back to one sample, sequenced in a study of cytomegalovirus exposure and HLA in healthy donors. The PCR ran on 60 Vbeta and 13 Jbeta primers. The repertoire was sequenced with immunoSEQ multiplex PCR; TCRdb's copy has only in-frame clones and lacks some. In the table there are 58,000 or so clones, 71% of which are singletons. Input material: PBMCs. The receptors come from a man aged 50-59 years in good health and CMV-seropositive.

The chain is built from TRBV7-9 and TRBJ1-3; possibly TRBD1 for D (5 bases). Germline CDR1 SEHNR, CDR2 FQNEAQ (reference sequence). V was trimmed by 1 base and J by 0 bases, leaving 10 bases between them. There are 16 residues in the CDR3. The CDR3 DNA follows: TGTGCCAGCAGCTTAGGGGGCAGCCTCTCTGGAAACACCATATATTTT. It is translated as CASSLGGSLSGNTIYF.

This clone was detected a few times. This sequence joins TRBV4-1 and TRBJ1-1; no clear D. Trimming left V 3 bases short and J 1 base short, with 12 bases between. Germline V gene data show CDR1 as MGHRA and CDR2 as YSYEKL. The CDR3 is made up of 15 amino acids. CDR3: CASSQGSAGNTEAFF. CDR3 nucleotides: TGCGCCAGCAGCCAGGGTTCGGCAGGGAACACTGAAGCTTTCTTT.

The J gene is TRBJ2-2, the V gene TRBV30, with 7 positions matching TRBD2. The V gene's germline CDR1 is GTSNPN and CDR2 SVGIG (reference sequence). Trimming removed 7 bases from V and 4 bases from J; junction bases left unmatched: 18. The CDR3 covers 17 residues. As DNA, the CDR3 is TGTGCCTCGCGGAGACTAGCTCCTTCACCGGGCACCGGGGAGCTGTTTTTT. It is translated as CASRRLAPSPGTGELFF.

The CDR3 protein is CASSPTGGIAKNIQYF. The CDR3 DNA reads as TGTGCCAGCAGCCCCACAGGGGGGATAGCCAAAAACATTCAGTACTTC. This chain uses TRBV7-9 with TRBJ2-4; 8 bases fit TRBD1. From germline, CDR1 is SEHNR and CDR2 FQNEAQ (reference sequence). The CDR3 consists of 16 residues. The V and J ends lost 5 bases and 0 bases, in that order; junction bases with no gene match: 6.

For the CDR3, the DNA is TGTGCCAGCAGTCAGTTCCAGGGCTCCTACAATGAGCAGTTCTTC. As protein: CASSQFQGSYNEQFF. The chain employs TRBV6-5 and TRBJ2-1; the D gene is possibly TRBD1 (5 bases). Germline CDR1 reads MNHEY; CDR2 reads SVGAGI. V shed 5 bases and J shed 0 bases, with 11 bases lying between them. The CDR3 sequence is 15 residues long.

This clone was found a few times. V and J are TRBV10-2 and TRBJ2-7; no clear D gene. CDR3 length: 12 residues. V shed 6 bases and J shed 5 bases, with 11 bases lying between them. The germline CDR1 and CDR2 sequences are WSHSY and SAAADI. The CDR3 reads CASSPGLNEQYF. The CDR3 nucleotides read TGCGCCAGCAGCCCAGGATTGAACGAGCAGTACTTC.

V gene TRBV6-5 combines with J gene TRBJ1-1; the D gene is possibly TRBD1 (6 bases). The CDR3 is 14 amino acids. Trimming took off 2 bases at V and 1 base at J, with 8 bases between the two ends. Looked up from germline, CDR1 is MNHEY and CDR2 is SVGAGI. The CDR3, as DNA: TGTGCCAGCAGTTACCGAGGGGGGAACACTGAAGCTTTCTTT. Its translation is CASSYRGGNTEAFF.

The chain uses TRBV7-9 and TRBJ2-7; 11 bases are shared with TRBD1. There are 18 residues in the CDR3. V lost 5 bases, J lost 3 bases, and 15 bases stayed unmatched. Germline CDR1 and CDR2: SEHNR and FQNEAQ (reference sequence). CDR3: CASSPGTGGLTQIYEQYF. The CDR3 DNA reads TGTGCCAGCAGCCCAGGGACAGGGGGACTAACGCAGATCTACGAGCAGTACTTC.

This chain joins TRBV9 and TRBJ2-1, with D possibly being TRBD1 (5 bases). Per germline, CDR1 SGDLS and CDR2 YYNGEE. Trimming took 4 bases from V and 7 from J, leaving 12 bases between them. This CDR3 has 13 amino acids. CDR3 nucleotides: TGTGCCAGCAGCAACGGAAGGGGAAATGAGCAGTTCTTC. Translation: CASSNGRGNEQFF. Combining the CDR3 with reference TRBV9 and TRBJ2-1 gives the whole variable domain DSGVTQTPKHLITATGQRVTLRCSPRSGDLSVYWYQQSLDQGLQFLIQYYNGEERAKGNILERFSAQQFPDLHSELNLSSLELGDSALYFCASSNGRGNEQFFGPGTRLTVL.

The rearrangement uses TRBV9 and TRBJ1-2; D may be TRBD1 (6 bases). Trimming pared 7 bases from V and 5 bases from J, leaving 12 bases between. CDR3 length: 12 amino acids. Germline V lookup: CDR1 SGDLS, CDR2 YYNGEE. CDR3 in amino acids: CASGEGVYGYTF. The CDR3 nucleotides are TGTGCCAGCGGTGAGGGGGTTTATGGCTACACCTTC.

The chain is built from TRBV4-1 and TRBJ2-5, with TRBD1 matching over 12 bases. CDR3 length: 17 amino acids. V lost 1 base, J lost 4 bases, and 7 bases stayed unmatched. Germline V gene lookup returns CDR1 MGHRA and CDR2 YSYEKL. Here the CDR3 DNA reads TGCGCCAGCAGCCAAGGGACCGGGACAGGGGGCTTAGAGACCCAGTACTTC. This encodes CASSQGTGTGGLETQYF.

The chain combines TRBV5-6 with TRBJ2-5; D not resolved. Germline V gene data show CDR1 as SGHDT and CDR2 as YYEEEE. V was shortened by 3 bases and J by 4 bases, with 13 bases between the two germline ends. The CDR3 runs to 14 residues. In DNA, the CDR3 is TGTGCCAGCAGCTCCCCCTCTCCGAGAGAGACCCAGTACTTC. This gives the protein CASSSPSPRETQYF.

V usage is TRBV4-2 and J usage is TRBJ2-7, with D possibly matching TRBD2 (6 bases). Germline V CDR1 and CDR2: LGHNA, YNFKEQ. Trimming pared 5 bases from V and 7 bases from J, leaving 18 bases between. The CDR3 consists of 14 residues. The CDR3 DNA reads as TGTGCCAGCAGCTCACGGGGAGGACCCGGGGAGCAGTACTTC. Protein sequence: CASSSRGGPGEQYF.

The rearrangement links TRBV15 to TRBJ2-3; 9 bases align to TRBD2. The CDR3 spans 17 residues. V lost 2 bases and J lost 0; bases outside the gene matches: 6. Germline loops: CDR1 LNHNV, CDR2 YYDKDF (reference sequence). DNA for the CDR3: TGTGCCACCAGCAGAAGGCTAGCGGGGACTAGCACAGATACGCAGTATTTT. Its translation is CATSRRLAGTSTDTQYF.

The table lists this clone with a few counts. The chain has TRBV19 and TRBJ1-1; tentatively, D is TRBD1 (6 bases). Germline V gene lookup returns CDR1 LNHDA and CDR2 SQIVND (reference sequence). V dropped 5 bases and J dropped 3 bases, with 10 bases sitting between them. The CDR3 spans 13 residues. The CDR3 is CASSLTGYTEAFF. Here the CDR3 DNA reads TGTGCCAGTAGTCTCACAGGGTACACTGAAGCTTTCTTT. Full variable domain (outside the CDR3, taken from reference TRBV19 and TRBJ1-1): DGGITQSPKYLFRKEGQNVTLSCEQNLNHDAMYWYRQDPGQGLRLIYYSQIVNDFQKGDIAEGYSVSREKKESFPLTVTSAQKNPTAFYLCASSLTGYTEAFFGQGTRLTVV.

The V and J genes are TRBV27 and TRBJ1-1, with D perhaps matching TRBD1 (5 bases). With 2 bases removed from V and 1 base from J, the gap between germline ends came to 17 bases. The germline V gene encodes CDR1 MNHEY and CDR2 SMNVEV (reference sequence). This CDR3 comprises 17 residues. As DNA, the CDR3 is TGTGCCAGCAGTTTACCCCCACGGACAAGGGGGAACACTGAAGCTTTCTTT. This sequence encodes CASSLPPRTRGNTEAFF.

This rearrangement joins TRBV10-3 to TRBJ1-2; possibly TRBD1 for D (5 bases). Trimming removed 2 bases from V and 4 bases from J, with 11 bases in between. The CDR3 covers 14 residues. Germline loops: CDR1 ENHRY, CDR2 SYGVKD. The CDR3, as DNA: TGTGCCATCAGTGAGACCGGAGGGACCTATGGCTACACCTTC. Its protein product is CAISETGGTYGYTF.

This chain uses TRBV21-1 with TRBJ1-1; the table names TRBD1, a call not compared with the DNA. TRBV21-1 is noted as a pseudogene. This CDR3 spans 15 amino acids. This CDR3 is CASSSSCRGCTEAFF. Here the CDR3 DNA reads TGTGCCAGCAGCTCCAGCTGCAGGGGTTGCACTGAAGCTTTCTTT.

The V and J genes are TRBV12-5 and TRBJ1-1, with 8 bases that match TRBD1. The CDR3 is made up of 15 amino acids. In germline, CDR1 is LGHNT, CDR2 FRNRAP. V shed 1 base, J shed 4 bases, and the junction held 5 bases outside the gene matches. CDR3 nucleotides: TGTGCTAGTGGTTTGGGACAGGGGCTGGGCACTGAAGCTTTCTTT. This sequence encodes CASGLGQGLGTEAFF.

The chain is built from TRBV6-5 and TRBJ1-5, with TRBD1 identical over 7 bases. Germline loops: CDR1 MNHEY, CDR2 SVGAGI. The length of the CDR3 is 14 residues. V lost 7 bases and J lost 1; bases outside the gene matches: 4. The chain's CDR3 is CASIRQGSNQPQHF. CDR3 in DNA: TGTGCCAGCATCCGACAGGGAAGCAATCAGCCCCAGCATTTT.

V usage is TRBV21-1 and J usage is TRBJ1-5; the table's TRBD1 call for D was not verified on the DNA. TRBV21-1 is recorded as a pseudogene. The CDR3 sequence is 16 residues long. The CDR3 protein is CASSKGRGQGNQPQHF. As DNA, the CDR3 is TGTGCCAGCAGCAAAGGGAGGGGGCAGGGCAATCAGCCCCAGCATTTT.